Listed here are 2 T cell receptor beta chains from one sample, sequenced in a study of Tregs in tolerant kidney transplant recipients. Sequencing was performed with immunoSEQ multiplex PCR; in TCRdb, only in-frame clones are kept and a portion is missing. The sample shows about 240,000 clones, 80% to 85% of them seen only once. The source material was CD4+ T cells from blood. These receptors came from a human donor in good health.

A single count supports this clone. This sequence joins TRBV9 and TRBJ2-7, with TRBD2 identical over 10 bases. The V gene end was trimmed by 3 bases and the J gene end by 6 bases; junction bases not matched to a gene: 12. Germline V gene sequence: CDR1 SGDLS, CDR2 YYNGEE. The CDR3 extends over 16 amino acids. Here the CDR3 reads CASSGQREGRLGEQYF. Written as DNA, the CDR3 is TGTGCCAGCAGCGGGCAGCGGGAGGGCCGTCTAGGCGAGCAGTACTTC.

V is TRBV5-4 and J is TRBJ1-3, with 10 bases identical to TRBD1. Germline CDR1 is SGHNT and CDR2 is YYREEE (reference sequence). The CDR3 has 16 residues. The V gene end was trimmed by 3 bases and the J gene end by 0 bases; junction bases not matched to a gene: 3. The CDR3 nucleotides read TGTGCCAGCAGCTCGGGACAGGGGAGCTCTGGAAACACCATATATTTT. Amino acids: CASSSGQGSSGNTIYF.